This is a list of T cell receptor beta chains from one sample in a study of blood T cells in healthy people across ages. In TCRdb, the 5' RACE reads were re-called with MiXCR into one record per CDR3 protein. The sample has about 2 million distinct CDR3 sequences, 49% seen once; the top ten hold less than 2.5%. Sequenced sample: blood. The receptors here all came from a woman aged 40 to 49 in good health. Each CDR3 is given without its conserved first and last residue.

V,J,CDR3
TRBV29-1,TRBJ2-3,SVAVGTGGPGTDTQY
TRBV28,TRBJ1-2,ASRTRGRVNYGYT
TRBV5-1,TRBJ1-5,ASSSGKGGNQPQH
TRBV27,TRBJ2-5,ASSLSWGGREQY
TRBV7-2,TRBJ2-1,ASSLARDTYNEQF
TRBV6-6,TRBJ1-1,ASSYSRAPTGTEAF
TRBV10-3,TRBJ2-1,AISEFTGGASYNEQF
TRBV20-1,TRBJ2-5,SARVSGGAFETQY
TRBV3-1,TRBJ1-1,ASSHRVGSTEAF
TRBV5-1,TRBJ2-3,ASSQTSSPGGTDTQY
TRBV7-2,TRBJ1-2,ASSWGGLNYGYT
TRBV7-2,TRBJ2-4,ASADRGQGNIQY
TRBV7-2,TRBJ1-1,ASSLRTGYMNTEAF
TRBV27,TRBJ2-5,ASSKRLAGGQETQY
TRBV10-3,TRBJ2-5,AISEPGRNYGQY
TRBV6-2/TRBV6-3,TRBJ1-1,ASKQLGQRMNTEAF
TRBV5-1,TRBJ2-7,ASSFGTELSYEQY
TRBV7-9,TRBJ2-1,ASSQTDRGRLGAHNEQF
TRBV2,TRBJ2-3,ASSLDSVISTDTQY
TRBV14,TRBJ2-2,ASSPYTGELF
TRBV28,TRBJ2-5,ASSLLAGGFEETQY
TRBV7-2,TRBJ2-1,ASSLTGLAANEQF
TRBV18,TRBJ2-1,ASSPGQGNDNEQF
TRBV6-5,TRBJ2-7,ASSPTIGTANYEQY
TRBV20-1,TRBJ1-6,SAGRPHGGNSPLH
TRBV6-2/TRBV6-3,TRBJ2-3,ASSTPYGTSGGGLDTQY
TRBV20-1,TRBJ1-2,SADPGALSYT
TRBV4-3,TRBJ2-1,ASSQASGGAGNEQF
TRBV12-3/TRBV12-4,TRBJ1-2,ASSHISGARDCVYT
TRBV7-6,TRBJ1-5,ASSPMGSRGRRQPPH
TRBV6-6,TRBJ2-2,ASRAGGRLTGELF
TRBV20-1,TRBJ2-4,SAREPVAKNIQY
TRBV20-1,TRBJ1-6,SAFLDSPLH
TRBV11-2,TRBJ2-5,ASSSRLAGGRLTQETQY
TRBV29-1,TRBJ2-7,SVETTGSRDDEQY
TRBV12-3/TRBV12-4,TRBJ2-1,ASSHQGTTNNEQF
TRBV7-2,TRBJ1-2,ASSLAGATQGYGYT
TRBV29-1,TRBJ2-7,SVELSGTGVSYEQY
TRBV12-3/TRBV12-4,.,ASTTLVNPTSYNEQY
TRBV7-2,TRBJ1-4,ASSLVGHPEGEKLF
TRBV24-1,TRBJ2-3,ATSDAGDREPDTQY
TRBV11-2,TRBJ2-5,ASSRGYETQY
TRBV20-1,.,SANKGASATYEQY
TRBV28,TRBJ1-5,ASSKNQPQH
TRBV5-4,TRBJ2-7,ASSNGASGGLLSHEQY
TRBV21-1,TRBJ2-4,ASSNPSGALAKNIQY
TRBV20-1,TRBJ1-6,SAPIDRSYNSPLH
TRBV6-5,TRBJ2-6,ASSHMPGQGAQGANVLT